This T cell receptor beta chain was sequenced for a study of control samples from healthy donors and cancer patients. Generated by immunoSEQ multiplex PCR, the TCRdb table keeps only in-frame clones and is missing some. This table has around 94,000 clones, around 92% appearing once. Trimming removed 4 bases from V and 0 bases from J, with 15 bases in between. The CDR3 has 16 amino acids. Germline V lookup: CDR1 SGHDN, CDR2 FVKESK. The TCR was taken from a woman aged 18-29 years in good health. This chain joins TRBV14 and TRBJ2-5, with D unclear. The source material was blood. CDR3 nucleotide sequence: TGTGCCAGCAGCCCTAGGCAGAGCATTTACCAAGAGACCCAGTACTTC. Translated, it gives CASSPRQSIYQETQYF.